The 20 T cell receptor beta chains below all came from one sample that was sequenced in a study of control samples from healthy donors and cancer patients. Sequencing was performed with immunoSEQ multiplex PCR; in TCRdb, only in-frame clones are kept and a portion is missing. Among under 60,000 clones listed, roughly 94% were seen once. The specimen was blood. These TCRs come from a man younger than 40 in good health.

The V call is TRBV5-6, the J call TRBJ1-1, with 9 bases fitting TRBD1. Trimming removed 4 bases from V and 5 bases from J; junction bases left unmatched: 9. The CDR3 is 15 residues long. Germline V CDR1 and CDR2: SGHDT, YYEEEE. For the CDR3, the DNA is TGTGCCAGCAGCCCCACAGGGGGCAGGGGGACTGAAGCTTTCTTT. Its protein product is CASSPTGGRGTEAFF.

The table lists this clone with a count of one. The genes are TRBV4-1 and TRBJ2-1; weak D call: TRBD1 (6 bases). The V gene's germline CDR1 is MGHRA and CDR2 YSYEKL. The CDR3 runs to 14 residues. Trimming stripped 1 base from V and 8 bases from J, with 12 bases between. The CDR3: CASSQGNHRDEQFF. In DNA, the CDR3 is TGCGCCAGCAGCCAAGGAAATCACAGGGATGAGCAGTTCTTC.

V and J are TRBV28 and TRBJ1-2; TRBD1 aligns across 8 bases. Trimming removed 2 bases from V and 2 bases from J; junction bases left unmatched: 1. The germline CDR1 and CDR2 sequences are MDHEN and SYDVKM. The CDR3 is 14 residues long. DNA of the CDR3: TGTGCCAGCAGTTTAGGACAGGGAAACTATGGCTACACCTTC. It yields the protein CASSLGQGNYGYTF.

The gene calls are TRBV7-9 and TRBJ1-4; D possibly corresponds to TRBD1 (5 bases). Germline loops: CDR1 SEHNR, CDR2 FQNEAQ (reference sequence). The length of the CDR3 is 17 residues. The germline V and J ends were trimmed by 5 bases and 0 bases, with 16 bases remaining between them. CDR3 nucleotide sequence: TGTGCCAGCAGCATATATCGGGACCCAACAACTAATGAAAAACTGTTTTTT. Protein sequence: CASSIYRDPTTNEKLFF.

The V call is TRBV13, the J call TRBJ1-2; weak D call: TRBD1 (6 bases). V gave up 4 bases and J gave up 4 bases, with 19 bases separating them. The germline V gene has CDR1 PRHDT and CDR2 FYEKMQ (reference sequence). The CDR3 covers 16 residues. The CDR3 loop reads CASSSERTVFPYGYTF. CDR3 DNA: TGTGCCAGCAGCTCAGAGAGGACAGTCTTTCCCTATGGCTACACCTTC.

J is TRBJ1-2 and V is TRBV3-1 (or the pseudogene TRBV3-2), with D unresolved. CDR3 length: 12 residues. V was shortened by 1 base and J by 6 bases, with 6 bases between the two germline ends. Germline-derived CDR1 and CDR2 are LGHDT and YNNKEL (reference sequence). This CDR3 is CASSQGGNGYTF. As DNA, the CDR3 is TGTGCCAGCAGCCAAGGCGGGAATGGCTACACCTTC.

The chain recombines TRBV6-5 with TRBJ1-5; D ambiguous. The CDR3 covers 15 residues. V lost 4 bases, J lost 5 bases, and 15 bases lay in between. From germline, CDR1 is MNHEY and CDR2 SVGAGI. CDR3 DNA sequence: TGTGCCAGCAGTTCGGGCCCCGGGGTCGATCAGCCCCAGCATTTT. This codes for CASSSGPGVDQPQHF.

J is TRBJ2-1 and V is TRBV11-2; 11 bases map to TRBD2. J gave up 7 bases and V 5 bases, and 13 bases lay outside the gene matches. CDR3 size: 17 residues. Germline CDR1 is SGHAT and CDR2 is FQNNGV. The CDR3: CASSGGALAGGSNEQFF. The CDR3 DNA is TGTGCCAGCAGCGGAGGGGCCCTAGCGGGAGGTTCGAATGAGCAGTTCTTC.

V gene TRBV9 combines with J gene TRBJ1-2, with 11 bases aligning to TRBD1. This CDR3 has 13 residues. Germline CDR1 and CDR2: SGDLS and YYNGEE. Trimming at V came to 2 bases and at J to 8 bases, leaving 2 bases not matched to a gene. CDR3 residues: CASSVGQGDGYTF. CDR3 sequence (DNA): TGTGCCAGCAGCGTGGGACAGGGGGACGGCTACACCTTC.

The chain couples TRBV10-3 to TRBJ1-2; no definite D call. Trimming removed 2 bases from V and 4 bases from J, with 11 bases in between. Per the germline V gene, CDR1 is ENHRY and CDR2 is SYGVKD. CDR3 size: 14 residues. CDR3 amino acids: CAISERQDLYGYTF. CDR3 DNA sequence: TGTGCCATCAGTGAGAGGCAGGATCTCTATGGCTACACCTTC.

The chain uses TRBV28 and TRBJ2-1; possibly TRBD1 or TRBD2 for D (5 bases each). There are 10 residues in the CDR3. Trimming cost V 10 bases and J 9 bases, with 10 bases left between them. CDR1 is MDHEN, CDR2 SYDVKM, per germline. Here the CDR3 DNA reads TGTGCCACCACTGGGGGTGAGCAGTTCTTC. It specifies CATTGGEQFF.

This clone was detected only once. CDR3 bases: TGCGCCAGCAGCCTCCGGACAGCGCTTAAGGGTAATGAGCAGTTCTTC. The encoded protein is CASSLRTALKGNEQFF. J is TRBJ2-1 and V is TRBV4-1; the D gene is possibly TRBD1 (6 bases). Trimming cost V 4 bases and J 7 bases, with 20 bases left between them. This CDR3 has 16 residues. Germline CDR1 and CDR2: MGHRA and YSYEKL.

The chain joins TRBV27 to TRBJ2-1, with no clear D. The CDR3 has 13 amino acids. The germline V and J ends were trimmed by 6 bases and 5 bases, with 11 bases remaining between them. Germline lookup yields CDR1 MNHEY and CDR2 SMNVEV (reference sequence). The CDR3 sequence is CASRKPGNNEQFF. CDR3 nucleotides: TGTGCCAGCAGAAAACCGGGCAACAATGAGCAGTTCTTC.

The rearrangement joins TRBV7-9 to TRBJ1-5; D remains ambiguous. The CDR3 spans 12 residues. The ends were cut back, 4 bases at V and 4 bases at J, with 5 bases in the middle. Germline loops: CDR1 SEHNR, CDR2 FQNEAQ (reference sequence). This CDR3 is CASSSGNQPQHF. The CDR3 region has the DNA TGTGCCAGCAGCTCGGGGAATCAGCCCCAGCATTTT.

This chain connects TRBV29-1 to TRBJ1-1; unclear D gene. Trimming took off 4 bases at V and 0 bases at J, with 12 bases between the two ends. The CDR3 length is 14 residues. The V gene's germline CDR1 is SQVTM and CDR2 ANQGSEA. CDR3 protein: CSVGAGLVNTEAFF. The CDR3 DNA follows: TGCAGCGTTGGGGCCGGGTTGGTGAACACTGAAGCTTTCTTT.

This clone was found once. This chain links TRBV4-3 with TRBJ1-1; possibly TRBD1 for D (5 bases). From germline, CDR1 is LGHNA and CDR2 YSLEER. The CDR3 is 13 residues long. Between the trimmed V and J ends, which lost 1 base and 8 bases, there was a span of 11 bases. The DNA for the CDR3 is TGCGCCAGCAGCCAAGCCTCTGGACAAGAAGCTTTCTTT. Its translation is CASSQASGQEAFF.

V gene TRBV24-1 combines with J gene TRBJ2-7; TRBD1 matches 9 bases. This CDR3 has 15 amino acids. CDR1 KGHDR and CDR2 SFDVKD come from the germline V gene. J lost 6 bases, V lost 3 bases, and 8 bases had no gene match. Here the CDR3 reads CATSDRDRESSEQYF. The CDR3 DNA sequence: TGTGCCACCAGTGATAGGGACAGGGAAAGTTCCGAGCAGTACTTC.

The rearrangement links TRBV4-1 to TRBJ2-3; D remains unclear. V shed 4 bases and J shed 0 bases, with 11 bases lying between them. This CDR3 is built from 15 residues. Germline V CDR1 and CDR2: MGHRA, YSYEKL. For the CDR3, the DNA is TGCGCCAGCAGCCTAATTAAACGTAGCACAGATACGCAGTATTTT. This translates into CASSLIKRSTDTQYF.

The count of this clone is one. The chain is built from TRBV3-1 (or the pseudogene TRBV3-2) and TRBJ2-1; D is possibly TRBD2 (5 bases). Trimming stripped 4 bases from V and 7 bases from J, with 11 bases between. This CDR3 comprises 13 residues. CDR1 and CDR2 from the germline V gene are LGHDT and YNNKEL (reference sequence). CDR3 sequence (DNA): TGTGCCAGCAGCCCCGGGATTGTAAATGAGCAGTTCTTC. Protein: CASSPGIVNEQFF.

This clone showed up just once. The chain recombines TRBV12-3 or TRBV12-4 with TRBJ1-1; D gene unclear. The ends were cut back, 5 bases at V and 2 bases at J, with 9 bases in the middle. There are 13 residues in the CDR3. CDR3 bases: TGTGCCAGCAGTGCTCAGAAAAACACTGAAGCTTTCTTT. Translated, it gives CASSAQKNTEAFF.